This passage covers 4 T cell receptor beta chains from one sample sequenced in a study of blood T cell repertoires in COVID-19. TCRdb's copy holds only in-frame clones and misses some; the assay was immunoSEQ multiplex PCR. The data hold around 300,000 clones, with 85% to 90% observed a single time. Sequenced: peripheral blood. These receptor sequences come from a woman in her 30s with COVID-19, enrolled during active disease.

This CDR3 is CASTASGITQETQYF. CDR3 sequence (DNA): TGTGCCAGCACAGCTAGCGGGATAACCCAAGAGACCCAGTACTTC. This chain connects TRBV2 to TRBJ2-5; 9 bases are a match to TRBD2. J lost 1 base, V lost 7 bases, and 7 bases had no gene match. Germline CDR1 and CDR2: SNHLY and FYNNEI. The CDR3 sequence is 15 residues long.

The chain joins TRBV5-1 to TRBJ1-1; D gene ambiguous. The CDR3 runs to 15 residues. Germline CDR1 and CDR2: SGHRS and YFSETQ. V lost 4 bases and J 5 bases, leaving 18 bases between the germline ends. CDR3 in amino acids: CASSIVEGVRTEAFF. CDR3 DNA: TGCGCCAGCAGCATAGTAGAGGGAGTAAGGACTGAAGCTTTCTTT.

The chain has TRBV2 and TRBJ1-1; weak D call: TRBD1 (5 bases). CDR3 length: 13 amino acids. V was pared by 10 bases and J by 5 bases, with 17 bases between. Looked up from germline, CDR1 is SNHLY and CDR2 is FYNNEI. DNA of the CDR3: TGTGCCAAAACCGACATTTCAGGGACTGAAGCTTTCTTT. Amino acids: CAKTDISGTEAFF.

The chain couples TRBV2 to TRBJ1-3; tentatively, D is TRBD1 (6 bases). V was shortened by 6 bases and J by 4 bases, with 16 bases between the two germline ends. This CDR3 is built from 15 residues. Germline-derived CDR1 and CDR2 are SNHLY and FYNNEI. Written as DNA, the CDR3 is TGTGCCAGCAGGGCAACCTGGACAGAAGGAAACACCATATATTTT. Its translation: CASRATWTEGNTIYF.